This entry is about one TCR beta chain. Its antigen remains unknown. This CDR3 region has 20 residues. Unmatched junction bases numbered 20, after V lost 3 bases and J lost 9 bases. The germline V gene encodes CDR1 GTSNPN and CDR2 SVGIG (reference sequence). This sample is drawn from a study of beta chain features in type 1 diabetes. General observations from the study: VDJ junctions sequenced from type 1 diabetes patients showed fewer insertions and more deletions. TCRB CDR3 length was moderately but significantly reduced in all four CD4+ subsets of Type 1 diabetes patients.

Since all of the isolated RNA was reverse transcribed, expressed TCRB transcripts were what got sequenced. The protocol was immunoSEQ multiplex PCR, while the TCRdb copy is restricted to in-frame clones and leaves out a portion. This sample has hundreds of thousands of clones; 10% to 15% occur once, and the top ten carry 0.0095% to 0.011%. The receptor comes from a woman younger than 35 with type 1 diabetes. The chain uses TRBV30 and TRBJ2-1; 16 bases line up with TRBD2. Sequenced material: naive CD4+ T cells from blood. In DNA, the CDR3 is TGTGCCTGGAGGAAAGAATCGACGGTGGGACTAGCGGGAGGGAAGAGTGAGCAGTTCTTC. It encodes CAWRKESTVGLAGGKSEQFF.